This T cell receptor beta chain was recovered during a study of STAT5B mutations in CD4+ large granular lymphocyte leukemia. TCRdb's copy holds only in-frame clones and misses some; the assay was immunoSEQ multiplex PCR. This sample has approximately 35,000 clones, with 65% to 70% found just once. J lost 3 bases, V lost 4 bases, and 4 bases had no gene match. The CDR3 runs 14 residues. Germline V CDR1 and CDR2: SGHRS, YFSETQ. The table lists this clone with a few counts. This chain links TRBV5-1 with TRBJ2-3; 8 bases line up with TRBD1. Sequencing was performed on CD4+ T cells from blood buffy coats. This TCR was sampled from a human donor in good health. As DNA, the CDR3 is TGCGCCAGCAGCCCCGGACAGGGAACAGATACGCAGTATTTT. Its protein is CASSPGQGTDTQYF.